Listed below are T cell receptor beta chains from one sample, sequenced in a study of blood T cell repertoires in COVID-19. Libraries were prepared by immunoSEQ multiplex PCR; TCRdb keeps only in-frame clonotypes and omits some of them. This table holds 200,000 to 250,000 clones, 85% to 90% found once. Sample: peripheral blood. The receptors originated from a man aged 30-40 years with COVID-19, enrolled during active disease. CDR3s include the opening cysteine and the closing phenylalanine or tryptophan. The order of the fields is V gene, D gene, J gene, CDR3 protein, CDR3 DNA. A D gene is named only where the DNA matches it firmly.

v_gene: TRBV6-5
d_gene: TRBD1
j_gene: TRBJ2-3
CDR3aa: CASQQGDADTQYF
CDR3nt: TGTGCCAGCCAACAGGGGGATGCAGATACGCAGTATTTT

v_gene: TRBV7-3
d_gene: TRBD2
j_gene: TRBJ2-1
CDR3aa: CASSLAGGMINEQFF
CDR3nt: TGTGCCAGCAGCTTAGCGGGGGGAATGATCAATGAGCAGTTCTTC

v_gene: TRBV2
d_gene: TRBD1
j_gene: TRBJ2-7
CDR3aa: CASRVEGATYEQYF
CDR3nt: TGTGCCAGCAGAGTCGAGGGGGCTACCTACGAGCAGTACTTC

v_gene: TRBV28
d_gene: TRBD1
j_gene: TRBJ2-1
CDR3aa: CASSHATGGNNEQFF
CDR3nt: TGTGCCAGCAGCCACGCGACAGGGGGTAACAATGAGCAGTTCTTC

v_gene: TRBV12-3/TRBV12-4
d_gene: .
j_gene: TRBJ2-2
CDR3aa: CASSFQAGELFF
CDR3nt: TGTGCCAGCAGTTTCCAGGCCGGGGAGCTGTTTTTT

v_gene: TRBV6-1
d_gene: TRBD1
j_gene: TRBJ1-6
CDR3aa: CASSEGTVPSPLHF
CDR3nt: TGTGCCAGCAGTGAGGGGACAGTTCCTTCACCCCTCCACTTT

v_gene: TRBV3-1/TRBV3-2
d_gene: TRBD1
j_gene: TRBJ2-2
CDR3aa: CASSHIRTGSTGELFF
CDR3nt: TGTGCCAGCAGCCACATCCGGACAGGGAGCACCGGGGAGCTGTTTTTT

v_gene: TRBV12-3/TRBV12-4
d_gene: .
j_gene: TRBJ1-2
CDR3aa: CASSLGQVYGYTF
CDR3nt: TGTGCCAGCAGTTTGGGACAAGTCTATGGCTACACCTTC

v_gene: TRBV7-2
d_gene: TRBD1
j_gene: TRBJ1-4
CDR3aa: CASRRQGDKDEKLFF
CDR3nt: TGTGCCAGCAGGCGACAGGGTGACAAAGATGAAAAACTGTTTTTT

v_gene: TRBV6-2/TRBV6-3
d_gene: .
j_gene: TRBJ1-4
CDR3aa: CASSHREEYGEKLFF
CDR3nt: TGTGCCAGCAGCCACCGGGAAGAGTACGGTGAAAAACTGTTTTTT